The T cell receptor (beta chain) described here comes from a study of molecular identifiers for immune sequencing clone quantification. Looking at the study overall: With replicates, the RNA of about 20,000 or 100,000 naive CD8 cells was split five ways and four were sequenced.

The CDR3 sequence is 12 residues long. Germline V lookup: CDR1 MNHEY, CDR2 SVGEGT. On this clonotype itself: Its antigen is not identified. A read error may produce the germline difference seen at one junction end.

General observations from the study: Because of identical TCR molecules sharing a barcode, sizes of highly expanded clones could be underestimated. Clones above 20 RNA copies contained over 98% of effector molecules but under 1% of naive ones. Among over 950,000 naive cells, as was reported, spiked Jurkat TCR RNA from one cell was detectable.

In TCRdb, the PCR reads were re-called with MiXCR into one record per CDR3 protein. In the table there are hundreds of thousands of distinct CDR3 sequences, around 20% of which are singletons. The sequencing sample was made of naive CD8+ T cells from blood, with Jurkat cell RNA spiked in. The subset denotes: FACS-sorted CD8+CD4-CCR7+CD45RA+ naive T cells. This clonotype was obtained from a human donor in good health. Some libraries in this study had Jurkat cell RNA spiked in. V and J are TRBV6-2 or TRBV6-3 and TRBJ2-1, with D hard to call. The CDR3 reads CAGSLNPHEQFF. The CDR3 nucleotides read TGTGCCGGCAGTCTAAACCCCCATGAGCAGTTCTTC.